This TCR beta chain was recovered during a study of T cell repertoires in cytomegalovirus infection. Each CDR3 protein is one row after TCRdb ran MiXCR on the reads. In the table there are hundreds of thousands of distinct CDR3 sequences, approximately 25% of which are singletons. CDR1 and CDR2 from the germline V gene are SGHVT and SQSDAQ. J was trimmed by 8 bases and V by 4 bases; bases with no gene match: 8. This CDR3 has 15 amino acids. In its sample, this clonotype was seen many times. The receptor was derived from a human donor in good health (CMV status not recorded). Some clones in this sample may be carry-over from other donors' samples. The chain uses TRBV7-4 and TRBJ1-2, with 12 bases aligning to TRBD1. The specimen sequenced was CD8+ T cells from PBMCs. The CDR3 here is CASSSRDRGPLGYTF. The DNA for the CDR3 is TGTGCCAGCAGCTCCCGGGACAGGGGGCCTCTGGGCTACACCTTC. The complete variable domain, with remaining parts taken from reference TRBV7-4 and TRBJ1-2, reads GAGVSQSPRYKVAKRGRDVALRCDSISGHVTLYWYRQTLGQGSEVLTYSQSDAQRDKSGRPSGRFSAERPERSVSTLKIQRTEQGDSAVYLCASSSRDRGPLGYTFGSGTRLTVV.